The 19 T cell receptor beta chains reported below all come from one sample, sequenced in a study of shared clonotypes between healthy human individuals. The data were produced by immunoSEQ multiplex PCR, yet TCRdb's version contains in-frame clones alone and is incomplete. The table records 2 million to 2.5 million clones, more than 90% of them present only once. The sample consisted of naive CD4+ T cells sorted from blood. The subset denotes: CD45RA+ positively selected. The receptors were sampled from a man between 18 and 35 years old in good health.

The CDR3 is CASSWGRYGSSYEQYF. The CDR3 coding sequence is TGTGCCAGCAGCTGGGGCCGGTACGGAAGCTCCTACGAGCAGTACTTC. The chain uses TRBV5-5 and TRBJ2-7, with D possibly TRBD1 on 5 matching bases. The CDR3 has 16 amino acids. Trimming stripped 3 bases from V and 0 bases from J, with 16 bases between. Per the germline V gene, CDR1 is SGHKS and CDR2 is YYEKEE (reference sequence).

The chain is built from TRBV13 and TRBJ2-5; TRBD2 agrees at 14 bases. The CDR3 contains 17 residues. Trimming removed 5 bases from V and 0 bases from J; junction bases left unmatched: 5. Germline CDR1 and CDR2: PRHDT and FYEKMQ (reference sequence). The CDR3 loop reads CASSPRTSGRYQETQYF. DNA for the CDR3: TGTGCCAGCAGCCCGCGGACTAGCGGGAGGTACCAAGAGACCCAGTACTTC. The whole variable domain, remainder taken from reference TRBV13 and TRBJ2-5, is AAGVIQSPRHLIKEKRETATLKCYPIPRHDTVYWYQQGPGQDPQFLISFYEKMQSDKGSIPDRFSAQQFSDYHSELNMSSLELGDSALYFCASSPRTSGRYQETQYFGPGTRLLVL.

The sample holds one count of this clone. Other DNA sequences in the sample encode the same CDR3. This CDR3 reads CASSAYQETQYF. The CDR3 coding sequence is TGCGCCAGCAGCGCGTACCAAGAGACCCAGTACTTC. The chain is built from TRBV5-1 and TRBJ2-5; D unclear. CDR3 length: 12 amino acids. Per germline, CDR1 SGHRS and CDR2 YFSETQ. V shed 4 bases and J shed 0 bases, with 4 bases lying between them.

In regard to this clone: Other DNA sequences within the sample encode an identical CDR3. This chain joins TRBV18 and TRBJ1-5; D possibly corresponds to TRBD1 (6 bases). The germline CDR1 and CDR2 sequences are KGHSH and LQKENI. The CDR3 runs to 16 residues. V lost 1 base to trimming and J lost 0 bases, with 10 bases between them. The chain's CDR3 is CASSPLGGGSNQPQHF. CDR3 DNA sequence: TGTGCCAGCTCACCACTCGGAGGGGGTAGCAATCAGCCCCAGCATTTT.

This clone has just one count. The chain recombines TRBV5-6 with TRBJ1-4, with 9 nucleotides matching TRBD1. V lost 4 bases to trimming and J lost 7 bases; unmatched junction nucleotides: 5. Germline CDR1 and CDR2: SGHDT and YYEEEE. The CDR3 totals 14 residues. The CDR3 nucleotides are TGTGCCAGCAGCCAGCGGGACAGGGCTGAAAAACTGTTTTTT. Amino acid sequence: CASSQRDRAEKLFF.

The chain recombines TRBV10-2 with TRBJ2-7; 9 positions agree with TRBD1. J lost 3 bases, V lost 6 bases, and 6 bases had no gene match. The germline V gene has CDR1 WSHSY and CDR2 SAAADI. CDR3 length: 14 amino acids. The CDR3 is CASREGTGIYEQYF. DNA for the CDR3: TGCGCCAGCAGAGAAGGGACAGGGATCTACGAGCAGTACTTC.

The table lists this clone with a count of one. The chain is built from TRBV7-8 and TRBJ2-5, with D perhaps matching TRBD1 (6 bases). The CDR3 has 15 amino acids. Germline V lookup: CDR1 SGHVS, CDR2 FQNEAQ. Trimming cost V 5 bases and J 4 bases, with 17 bases left between them. The CDR3 region is CASSTDSGARETQYF. The CDR3 DNA sequence: TGTGCCAGCAGCACAGACTCAGGGGCGCGAGAGACCCAGTACTTC.

This chain links TRBV2 with TRBJ2-1; D is uncertain. CDR1 and CDR2 (germline): SNHLY, FYNNEI. The V gene lost 2 bases and the J gene lost 10 bases, with 6 bases spanning the gap. CDR3 length: 11 amino acids. The CDR3 DNA follows: TGTGCCAGCAGTGAATTCCAAGAGCAGTTCTTC. Translated: CASSEFQEQFF.

The chain is built from TRBV6-1 and TRBJ1-3; weak D call: TRBD1 (5 bases). This CDR3 comprises 16 residues. Trimming shortened V by 0 bases and J by 2 bases, and 11 bases separated the two germline ends. Germline lookup yields CDR1 MNHNS and CDR2 SASEGT. In nucleotides, the CDR3 is TGTGCCAGCAGTGAAGCTTACGGGGGGGCTGGAAACACCATATATTTT. Translating gives CASSEAYGGAGNTIYF.

The gene calls are TRBV18 and TRBJ1-2; 7 positions match TRBD1. Germline V lookup: CDR1 KGHSH, CDR2 LQKENI. The CDR3 spans 17 residues. V lost 4 bases to trimming and J lost 2 bases; unmatched junction nucleotides: 13. CDR3 sequence: CASSLKPTGPDNYGYTF. The CDR3 region has the DNA TGTGCCAGCTCACTGAAACCGACAGGGCCTGACAACTATGGCTACACCTTC.

J is TRBJ1-4 and V is TRBV5-1; TRBD1 matches 7 bases. This CDR3 region has 21 residues. Germline V gene sequence: CDR1 SGHRS, CDR2 YFSETQ. After removal of 3 bases from V and 0 bases from J, the junction contained 20 bases not matched to a gene. CDR3 in amino acids: CASSWGQGEPFPFATNEKLFF. CDR3 nucleotide sequence: TGCGCCAGCAGCTGGGGGCAGGGGGAACCTTTCCCTTTTGCAACTAATGAAAAACTGTTTTTT.

The genes are TRBV6-4 and TRBJ1-2; 7 bases match TRBD1. Unmatched junction bases numbered 5, after V lost 6 bases and J lost 4 bases. Germline lookup yields CDR1 MRHNA and CDR2 SNTAGT. The CDR3 length is 13 residues. As DNA, the CDR3 is TGTGCCAGCAGAGGGGGCGCATCCTATGGCTACACCTTC. Translation gives CASRGGASYGYTF.

The chain combines TRBV7-8 with TRBJ2-7; TRBD1 agrees at 8 bases. Germline CDR1 and CDR2: SGHVS and FQNEAQ. Unmatched junction bases numbered 6, after V lost 5 bases and J lost 0 bases. The CDR3 is 15 amino acids. CDR3 protein: CASSNWTGSSYEQYF. The CDR3 DNA reads as TGTGCCAGCAGCAACTGGACAGGGAGCTCCTACGAGCAGTACTTC.

This chain connects TRBV7-2 to TRBJ2-3; 8 nucleotides agree with TRBD2. The CDR3 covers 15 residues. Germline V CDR1 and CDR2: SGHTA, FQGNSA. The J segment lost 2 bases and the V segment lost 5 bases, leaving 6 bases of the junction unmatched. The CDR3 loop is CASSKTGLDTDTQYF. CDR3 coding DNA: TGTGCCAGCAGCAAAACGGGACTAGACACAGATACGCAGTATTTT. The variable domain in full, completed from reference TRBV7-2 and TRBJ2-3, reads GAGVSQSPSNKVTEKGKDVELRCDPISGHTALYWYRQSLGQGLEFLIYFQGNSAPDKSGLPSDRFSAERTGGSVSTLTIQRTQQEDSAVYLCASSKTGLDTDTQYFGPGTRLTVL.

The chain links TRBV5-1 to TRBJ2-5, with 10 bases lining up with TRBD2. The V gene's germline CDR1 is SGHRS and CDR2 YFSETQ. V was clipped by 1 base and J by 1 base; unmatched bases: 4. The CDR3 consists of 16 residues. The CDR3 sequence: CASSLTSGRAQETQYF. As DNA, the CDR3 is TGCGCCAGCAGCTTGACCAGCGGGAGGGCCCAAGAGACCCAGTACTTC.

The CDR3 is CASSQEALATNEKLFF. Here the CDR3 DNA reads TGCGCCAGCAGCCAAGAAGCTCTTGCAACTAATGAAAAACTGTTTTTT. The chain links TRBV4-3 to TRBJ1-4; D call uncertain. The V gene lost 0 bases and the J gene lost 0 bases, with 8 bases spanning the gap. This CDR3 has 16 residues. CDR1 and CDR2 (germline): LGHNA, YSLEER.

CDR3 DNA: TGTGCCACCAGCAGAGATGAGGAAAGCGTTAAAACTGAAGCTTTCTTT. This gives the protein CATSRDEESVKTEAFF. The chain combines TRBV15 with TRBJ1-1, with no clear D. Trimming left V 0 bases short and J 5 bases short, with 16 bases between. The CDR3 has 16 residues. CDR1 and CDR2 (germline): LNHNV, YYDKDF (reference sequence).

The chain links TRBV19 to TRBJ1-6; D perhaps matches TRBD1 (5 bases). This CDR3 spans 13 amino acids. CDR1 is LNHDA, CDR2 SQIVND, per germline (reference sequence). The CDR3 coding sequence is TGTGAAGATTGGGAAGGGGATAATTCACCCCTCCACTTT. The encoded protein is CEDWEGDNSPLHF.

With respect to this clone: Other DNA sequences of this sample code for an identical CDR3. The DNA for the CDR3 is TGCGCCAGCAGCTTGGCTGCGGGCATGAACACTGAAGCTTTCTTT. It specifies CASSLAAGMNTEAFF. The gene calls are TRBV5-1 and TRBJ1-1, with unresolved D. Trimming took off 0 bases at V and 0 bases at J, with 9 bases between the two ends. The CDR3 sequence is 15 residues long. Germline V gene lookup returns CDR1 SGHRS and CDR2 YFSETQ.